The sequence of this T cell receptor (beta chain) was determined in a study of early T cells in non-severe SARS-CoV-2 infection. Unmatched junction bases numbered 10, after V lost 10 bases and J lost 4 bases. Germline CDR1 and CDR2: SGHTA and FQGNSA. The CDR3 has 15 residues. The study, taken as a whole, reports: CD4 and private specificities were missed by VDJdb matching, which favored anti-spike CD8 responses.

This clonotype was observed at least ten times. The antigen is undetermined. TCRdb called the 5' RACE reads again in MiXCR, with one record for every CDR3 protein. The sample carries 20,000 to 25,000 distinct CDR3 sequences, 5.3% recorded once. The sequence derives from an adult who was a healthcare worker with PCR-confirmed SARS-CoV-2 infection or an uninfected control (not recorded which). The gene calls are TRBV7-2 and TRBJ2-1, with TRBD2 identical over 10 bases. What was sequenced was whole blood. CDR3 loop: CATQSGRAIYNEQFF. CDR3 in DNA: TGTGCCACACAGAGCGGGAGGGCCATTTACAATGAGCAGTTCTTC.